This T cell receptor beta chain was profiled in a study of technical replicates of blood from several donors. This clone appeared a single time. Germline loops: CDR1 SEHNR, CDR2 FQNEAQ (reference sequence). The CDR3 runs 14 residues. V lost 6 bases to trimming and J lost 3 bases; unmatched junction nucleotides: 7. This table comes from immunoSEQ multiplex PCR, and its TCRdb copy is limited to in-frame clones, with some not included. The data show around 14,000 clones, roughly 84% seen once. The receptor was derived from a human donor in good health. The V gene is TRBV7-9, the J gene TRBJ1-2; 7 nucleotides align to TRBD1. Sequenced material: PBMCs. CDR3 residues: CASRSTGIDYGYTF. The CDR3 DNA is TGTGCCAGCAGGTCGACAGGGATCGACTATGGCTACACCTTC.